The source of this T cell receptor (beta chain) is a study of shared clonotypes between healthy human individuals. Clones were sequenced by immunoSEQ multiplex PCR, and TCRdb holds only the in-frame ones, with some missing. In the table there are roughly 500,000 clones, about 85% of which are singletons. Germline loops: CDR1 MDHEN, CDR2 SYDVKM. The CDR3 sequence is 15 residues long. Trimming stripped 6 bases from V and 4 bases from J, with 16 bases between. The source is a woman in her thirties or forties in good health. Some clones in this sample may be carry-over from other donors' samples. Source material: PBMCs. This chain connects TRBV28 to TRBJ2-1; D not resolved. CDR3 residues: CASRIPGSGYNEQFF. The CDR3 bases are TGTGCCAGCAGGATACCGGGCTCTGGGTACAATGAGCAGTTCTTC.